The next 30 T cell receptor beta chains were all read from a single sample in a study of blood T cells in healthy people across ages. The authors ran a second PCR of 7 to 11 cycles using a sample-barcoded 5' primer and a J-beta primer mix. Each CDR3 protein is one row after TCRdb ran MiXCR on the 5' RACE reads. The table includes 600,000 to 1,000,000 distinct CDR3 sequences, roughly 25% detected once. These data also formed part of another study, on T cells of mothers and their children.

Material for sequencing was blood. Receptors originate from a boy aged 5-17 years in good health.

The chain employs TRBV4-1 and TRBJ2-5, with unresolved D. The DNA end is more similar to TRBJ2-7, so the J call may be wrong. CDR1 and CDR2 from the germline V gene are MGHRA and YSYEKL. CDR3 length: 16 residues. The CDR3 coding sequence is TGCGCCAGCAGCCAGGCCCCGGTTTGGATCGACTACGAGCAGTACTTC. Translated: CASSQAPVWIDYEQYF.

The CDR3 spells CASSLIMVNTEAFF. In nucleotides, the CDR3 is TGTGCCAGCAGCCTCATAATGGTGAACACTGAAGCTTTCTTT. V usage is TRBV7-2 and J usage is TRBJ1-1; no reliable D call. CDR1 and CDR2 (germline): SGHTA, FQGNSA. V was clipped by 5 bases and J by 0 bases, with 10 bases between them. The CDR3 spans 14 residues.

V gene TRBV9 combines with J gene TRBJ2-7; 7 bases are shared with TRBD1. Germline CDR1 and CDR2: SGDLS and YYNGEE. The junction had 10 bases not matched to a gene; V was cut back by 0 bases and J by 1 base. The CDR3 runs 17 residues. The CDR3 sequence: CASSVAETGKGSYEQYF. The CDR3 DNA sequence: TGTGCCAGCAGCGTAGCGGAGACAGGGAAAGGTTCCTACGAGCAGTACTTC.

In its sample, this clonotype was seen once. This rearrangement joins TRBV29-1 to TRBJ1-1, with a weak D call TRBD1 (6 bases). The CDR3 is made up of 12 amino acids. Germline-derived CDR1 and CDR2 are SQVTM and ANQGSEA. Trimming took 5 bases from V and 5 from J, leaving 12 bases between them. The chain's CDR3 is CSVNRRGTEAFF. As DNA, the CDR3 is TGCAGCGTTAACAGGAGGGGGACTGAAGCTTTCTTT.

This clonotype was picked up a small number of times. The J gene is TRBJ2-5, the V gene TRBV7-9; a possible D gene is TRBD2 (6 bases). The DNA end lines up better with TRBJ2-1; the J call may be wrong. Germline CDR1 SEHNR, CDR2 FQNEAQ (reference sequence). This CDR3 is 13 amino acids long. The CDR3 sequence is CASSRTGVNEQFF. The CDR3 nucleotides read TGTGCCAGCAGCCGAACGGGGGTGAATGAGCAGTTCTTC.

V and J are TRBV25-1 and TRBJ2-7; D possibly corresponds to TRBD2 (5 bases). V lost 3 bases, J lost 4 bases, and 16 bases lay in between. Germline CDR1 MGHDK, CDR2 SYGVNS. The CDR3 has 15 residues. The CDR3 loop reads CASSDIDNSGYEQYF. CDR3 nucleotide sequence: TGTGCCAGCAGTGACATCGACAACAGCGGATACGAGCAGTACTTC.

The chain links TRBV28 to TRBJ1-2; 8 nucleotides match TRBD1. The CDR3 loop spans 15 amino acids. CDR1 MDHEN and CDR2 SYDVKM come from the germline V gene. V was pared by 6 bases and J by 5 bases, with 11 bases of the junction left unmatched. CDR3 in DNA: TGTGCCAGCAGGGAAGGCGGGACAGGAGCTTATGGCTACACCTTC. As protein: CASREGGTGAYGYTF.

CDR3 sequence: CSARGYESYNEQFF. CDR3 sequence (DNA): TGCAGTGCTAGAGGGTACGAGTCCTACAATGAGCAGTTCTTC. The chain is built from TRBV20-1 and TRBJ2-1; D call uncertain. The CDR3 totals 14 residues. V was shortened by 1 base and J by 1 base, with 8 bases between the two germline ends. The V gene's germline CDR1 is DFQATT and CDR2 SNEGSKA (reference sequence).

The sample holds many counts of this clonotype. The chain links TRBV12-3 or TRBV12-4 to TRBJ2-5, with a weak D call TRBD2 (6 bases). Trimming left V 2 bases short and J 2 bases short, with 12 bases between. The CDR3 has 15 amino acids. CDR3 bases: TGTGCCAGCAGTTTAACGGGAGAAGGACAAGAGACCCAGTACTTC. This translates into CASSLTGEGQETQYF.

The chain uses TRBV20-1 and TRBJ2-5; 7 bases are a match to TRBD2. The CDR3 is 15 residues long. The germline CDR1 and CDR2 sequences are DFQATT and SNEGSKA (reference sequence). V dropped 5 bases and J dropped 1; count of bases not matched to a gene: 10. The CDR3 loop is CSARHWWGGQETQYF. The DNA of the CDR3 is TGCAGTGCTCGCCATTGGTGGGGGGGCCAAGAGACCCAGTACTTC.

This clonotype was found a few times. The genes are TRBV28 and TRBJ1-2, with a tentative D call TRBD1 (5 bases). The V gene's germline CDR1 is MDHEN and CDR2 SYDVKM. The length of the CDR3 is 13 residues. V was trimmed by 5 bases and J by 3 bases, leaving 10 bases between them. The CDR3 sequence is CASSLRDDYGYTF. The CDR3, as DNA: TGTGCCAGCAGTCTCAGGGATGACTATGGCTACACCTTC.

CDR3 DNA sequence: TGTGCCAGCAGCCCGGGGAGGGCAGGGCAAGAGACCCAGTACTTC. Protein sequence: CASSPGRAGQETQYF. This chain joins TRBV5-4 and TRBJ2-5; 7 bases are shared with TRBD2. Looked up from germline, CDR1 is SGHNT and CDR2 is YYREEE (reference sequence). The CDR3 runs 15 residues. J gave up 2 bases and V 4 bases, and 8 bases lay outside the gene matches.

V and J are TRBV7-2 and TRBJ1-1; D unclear. CDR3 length: 13 amino acids. Trimming took off 1 base at V and 8 bases at J, with 11 bases between the two ends. Per germline, CDR1 SGHTA and CDR2 FQGNSA. The CDR3 here is CASSLEVGPEAFF. The CDR3 nucleotides are TGTGCCAGCAGCTTAGAAGTCGGACCAGAAGCTTTCTTT.

V gene TRBV27 combines with J gene TRBJ1-4, with D perhaps matching TRBD1 (5 bases). The CDR3 runs to 14 residues. Germline assignment: CDR1 MNHEY and CDR2 SMNVEV (reference sequence). Deletions cut 7 bases from V and 10 bases from J, with 19 bases between. The CDR3 DNA reads TGTGCCAGCAAGTTACGGGGCGAGACTCGAAAACTGTTTTTT. It translates to CASKLRGETRKLFF.

Comment on this clonotype: A much larger clone differs by one base, so this may be a read error. V and J are TRBV20-1 and TRBJ1-2; D is perhaps TRBD1 (6 bases). From germline, CDR1 is DFQATT and CDR2 SNEGSKA (reference sequence). CDR3 length: 15 amino acids. V was shortened by 0 bases and J by 3 bases, with 14 bases between the two germline ends. CDR3: CSARDGSEGDYGYTF. In DNA form, the CDR3 reads TGCAGTGCTAGAGATGGGAGTGAGGGGGACTATGGCTACACCTTC.

This clonotype was observed a few times. The V gene is TRBV7-2, the J gene TRBJ2-5; D unresolved. Per germline, CDR1 SGHTA and CDR2 FQGNSA. The CDR3 runs to 15 residues. V was pared by 5 bases and J by 4 bases, with 17 bases between. The CDR3, as DNA: TGTGCCAGCAGCCCACGACTGATCGAGCGAGAGACCCAGTACTTC. Protein product: CASSPRLIERETQYF. Filled out from reference TRBV7-2 and TRBJ2-5, the complete variable domain reads GAGVSQSPSNKVTEKGKDVELRCDPISGHTALYWYRQSLGQGLEFLIYFQGNSAPDKSGLPSDRFSAERTGGSVSTLTIQRTQQEDSAVYLCASSPRLIERETQYFGPGTRLLVL.

This clonotype has more than one count but fewer than ten. The rearrangement uses TRBV4-3 and TRBJ1-6; tentatively, D is TRBD1 (6 bases). This CDR3 has 16 residues. The V gene lost 0 bases and the J gene lost 6 bases, with 12 bases spanning the gap. From germline, CDR1 is LGHNA and CDR2 YSLEER. CDR3 DNA: TGCGCCAGCAGCCAAGATTTAGGACAGTCTAATTCACCCCTCCACTTT. Its protein product is CASSQDLGQSNSPLHF.

This clonotype has more than one count but fewer than ten. J is TRBJ2-7 and V is TRBV15; D call uncertain. Germline V CDR1 and CDR2: LNHNV, YYDKDF (reference sequence). The ends were cut back, 3 bases at V and 5 bases at J, with 14 bases in the middle. The CDR3 runs 14 residues. The CDR3 bases are TGTGCCACCAGCAGTCACGTCGATCGGGACGAGCAGTACTTC. It translates to CATSSHVDRDEQYF.

This clonotype was observed a handful of times. This sequence joins TRBV20-1 and TRBJ2-7, with TRBD2 identical over 8 bases. Germline CDR1 and CDR2: DFQATT and SNEGSKA (reference sequence). V dropped 0 bases and J dropped 3; count of bases not matched to a gene: 13. This CDR3 has 17 amino acids. CDR3: CSARDPFNSGTLYEQYF. The DNA of the CDR3 is TGCAGTGCTAGAGACCCCTTTAATAGCGGGACCCTCTACGAGCAGTACTTC.

The chain couples TRBV6-5 to TRBJ2-1; D is unresolved. This CDR3 comprises 14 residues. CDR1 and CDR2 (germline): MNHEY, SVGAGI. Between the trimmed V and J ends, which lost 3 bases and 7 bases, there was a span of 13 bases. The CDR3: CASSYVHGNNEQFF. The CDR3 DNA is TGTGCCAGCAGTTATGTCCACGGTAATAATGAGCAGTTCTTC.

This chain connects TRBV29-1 to TRBJ2-5; 7 bases align to TRBD2. Germline values: CDR1 SQVTM, CDR2 ANQGSEA. The junction had 10 bases not matched to a gene; V was cut back by 4 bases and J by 2 bases. This CDR3 is 15 amino acids long. The CDR3 region is CSVAGRAGLQETQYF. The CDR3, as DNA: TGCAGCGTTGCAGGTCGAGCGGGGCTTCAAGAGACCCAGTACTTC. The complete variable domain, with remaining parts taken from reference TRBV29-1 and TRBJ2-5, reads SAVISQKPSRDICQRGTSLTIQCQVDSQVTMMFWYRQQPGQSLTLIATANQGSEATYESGFVIDKFPISRPNLTFSTLTVSNMSPEDSSIYLCSVAGRAGLQETQYFGPGTRLLVL.

The V call is TRBV18, the J call TRBJ2-5; 8 bases line up with TRBD2. The DNA end favors TRBJ2-1, so the J call may be wrong. CDR3 size: 16 residues. CDR1 and CDR2 (germline): KGHSH, LQKENI. CDR3 residues: CASSLLPGLDANEQFF. The CDR3 nucleotides are TGTGCCAGCTCTCTCCTACCGGGACTAGACGCGAATGAGCAGTTCTTC.

This clonotype was seen only a few times. This chain links TRBV20-1 with TRBJ1-3; the D is unclear. The V end was cut by 0 bases, the J end by 2 bases, with 8 bases between. The V gene's germline CDR1 is DFQATT and CDR2 SNEGSKA (reference sequence). This CDR3 contains 14 residues. The CDR3 here is CSARDWDPGNTIYF. The CDR3 nucleotides read TGCAGTGCTAGAGATTGGGATCCTGGAAACACCATATATTTT.

This clonotype was counted a few times. The rearrangement uses TRBV7-3 and TRBJ2-2; the match to TRBD1 covers 11 bases. After removal of 5 bases from V and 6 bases from J, the junction contained 5 bases not matched to a gene. Germline V CDR1 and CDR2: SGHTA, FQGTGA. The CDR3 is made up of 15 amino acids. The CDR3 coding sequence is TGTGCCAGCAGCGCGGACAGGGGGCTGCCCGGGGAGCTGTTTTTT. Translation: CASSADRGLPGELFF.

This clonotype was observed a few times. Here the CDR3 reads CSAFLGNTEAFF. The CDR3 nucleotides are TGCAGTGCTTTCCTGGGGAACACTGAAGCTTTCTTT. V and J are TRBV20-1 and TRBJ1-1; D unclear. Per the germline V gene, CDR1 is DFQATT and CDR2 is SNEGSKA (reference sequence). This CDR3 comprises 12 residues. The V gene lost 5 bases and the J gene lost 1 base, with 8 bases spanning the gap.

Details on this clonotype: One end of the junction fails to match germline, which may point to a read error. V gene TRBV5-1 combines with J gene TRBJ1-1; D possibly corresponds to TRBD1 (5 bases). Germline V gene lookup returns CDR1 SGHRS and CDR2 YFSETQ. The CDR3 runs to 15 residues. The DNA for the CDR3 is TGCGCCGGCAGTTCAGGCAGGGCGCTAGGCACTGAAGCTTTCTTT. Translated, it gives CAGSSGRALGTEAFF.

V is TRBV6-2 or TRBV6-3 and J is TRBJ1-6; D remains ambiguous. Germline V lookup: CDR1 MNHEY, CDR2 SVGEGT. V was shortened by 7 bases and J by 3 bases, with 10 bases between the two germline ends. This CDR3 has 14 residues. CDR3 nucleotides: TGTGCCAGCAACGAACTCTACTATAATTCACCCCTCCACTTT. It is translated as CASNELYYNSPLHF.

The chain employs TRBV28 and TRBJ1-2; D remains unclear. This CDR3 has 13 residues. The V and J ends lost 3 bases and 4 bases respectively, with 9 bases between them. From germline, CDR1 is MDHEN and CDR2 SYDVKM. The CDR3 here is CASSLTLTYGYTF. The CDR3 bases are TGTGCCAGCAGTTTGACATTGACCTATGGCTACACCTTC.

This clonotype was observed a few times. The chain combines TRBV12-3 or TRBV12-4 with TRBJ1-6; D remains ambiguous. The germline V and J ends were trimmed by 4 bases and 7 bases, with 8 bases remaining between them. The CDR3 is made up of 13 amino acids. The CDR3 loop is CASSYSKNSPLHF. CDR3 nucleotides: TGTGCCAGCAGTTATTCGAAGAATTCACCCCTCCACTTT.

The rearrangement uses TRBV20-1 and TRBJ1-1, with no clear D. Germline V gene lookup returns CDR1 DFQATT and CDR2 SNEGSKA (reference sequence). This CDR3 spans 9 amino acids. The CDR3 here is CRVNTEAFF. The CDR3 nucleotides read TGCAGAGTTAACACTGAAGCTTTCTTT.